A single sample gave rise to the 13 T cell receptor beta chains below, sequenced in a study of blood T cell repertoires in COVID-19. Sequenced by immunoSEQ multiplex PCR; TCRdb stores in-frame clones only, minus some. The sample includes some 190,000 clones, approximately 86% seen only once; the top ten take less than 8%. The sequencing input was peripheral blood. Receptors originate from a man at least 80 years old with COVID-19, enrolled during active disease.

This clone was picked up one time. The genes are TRBV5-4 and TRBJ1-1; a weak D match, TRBD1 (5 bases). In germline, CDR1 is SGHNT, CDR2 YYREEE (reference sequence). V shed 3 bases and J shed 4 bases, with 13 bases lying between them. CDR3 length equals 14 residues. The CDR3 region is CASSSLMGGTEAFF. The CDR3 DNA reads TGTGCCAGCAGCTCTTTAATGGGGGGCACTGAAGCTTTCTTT.

The table lists this clone with a few counts. The chain combines TRBV28 with TRBJ1-6; no definite D call. The V gene lost 7 bases and the J gene lost 0 bases, with 16 bases spanning the gap. This CDR3 spans 17 amino acids. The germline V gene encodes CDR1 MDHEN and CDR2 SYDVKM. The chain's CDR3 is CASINVDSHSYNSPLHF. The DNA for the CDR3 is TGTGCCAGCATCAACGTGGACTCACACTCCTATAATTCACCCCTCCACTTT.

This rearrangement joins TRBV27 to TRBJ2-7; D is perhaps TRBD2 (5 bases). V lost 2 bases, J lost 5 bases, and 16 bases lay in between. This CDR3 has 15 amino acids. The V gene's germline CDR1 is MNHEY and CDR2 SMNVEV (reference sequence). The CDR3 nucleotides read TGTGCCAGCAGTTTACATGATCCAGCTAGCAACGAGCAGTACTTC. Translation: CASSLHDPASNEQYF.

The gene calls are TRBV28 and TRBJ1-1; 9 bases map to TRBD1. Germline V gives CDR1 MDHEN, CDR2 SYDVKM. The V and J ends lost 2 bases and 7 bases, in that order; junction bases with no gene match: 2. CDR3 length equals 13 residues. The CDR3 DNA reads TGTGCCAGCAGTTTACGACAGGGGGTTGAAGCTTTCTTT. It codes for CASSLRQGVEAFF.

The V gene is TRBV7-6, the J gene TRBJ1-5, with 8 positions matching TRBD1. The CDR3 totals 17 residues. Germline values: CDR1 SGHVS, CDR2 FNYEAQ. J gave up 6 bases and V 6 bases, and 16 bases lay outside the gene matches. CDR3 sequence (DNA): TGTGCCAGCAGTCCAGACAGGGGTGGAAGGGTCATTCAGCCCCAGCATTTT. Its translation: CASSPDRGGRVIQPQHF. Supplemented by reference TRBV7-6 and TRBJ1-5, the full variable domain reads GAGVSQSPRYKVTKRGQDVALRCDPISGHVSLYWYRQALGQGPEFLTYFNYEAQQDKSGLPNDRFSAERPEGSISTLTIQRTEQRDSAMYRCASSPDRGGRVIQPQHFGDGTRLSIL.

V usage is TRBV15 and J usage is TRBJ1-2; 10 bases line up with TRBD1. The CDR3 loop spans 13 amino acids. V lost 5 bases to trimming and J lost 8 bases; unmatched junction nucleotides: 5. CDR1 is LNHNV, CDR2 YYDKDF, per germline (reference sequence). CDR3 region: CATSLRDRGGYTF. The CDR3 nucleotides are TGTGCCACCAGCCTCCGGGACAGGGGCGGCTACACCTTC. Looking up the rest from reference TRBV15 and TRBJ1-2 gives the full variable domain: DAMVIQNPRYQVTQFGKPVTLSCSQTLNHNVMYWYQQKSSQAPKLLFHYYDKDFNNEADTPDNFQSRRPNTSFCFLDIRSPGLGDTAMYLCATSLRDRGGYTFGSGTRLTVV.

This clone came up a few times. V usage is TRBV28 and J usage is TRBJ1-6; D possibly corresponds to TRBD1 (6 bases). CDR1 is MDHEN, CDR2 SYDVKM, per germline. The CDR3 runs 16 residues. V lost 5 bases and J lost 0, with 11 bases in between. CDR3: CASSPGAHSYNSPLHF. The DNA of the CDR3 is TGTGCCAGCAGTCCAGGGGCCCACTCCTATAATTCACCCCTCCACTTT.

V is TRBV5-8 and J is TRBJ2-6; possibly TRBD1 for D (5 bases). Germline V lookup: CDR1 SGHTS, CDR2 YDEGEE. Between the trimmed V and J ends, which lost 4 bases and 0 bases, there was a span of 8 bases. CDR3 length equals 15 residues. The CDR3 nucleotides are TGTGCCAGCAGCCGCAGGGTCTCTGGGGCCAACGTCCTGACTTTC. Its translation: CASSRRVSGANVLTF.

This sequence joins TRBV5-3 and TRBJ2-6; TRBD1 aligns across 8 bases. TRBV5-3 is assigned to the ORF class and has an uncertain function. CDR3 length: 20 residues. V dropped 0 bases and J dropped 2; count of bases not matched to a gene: 13. Written as DNA, the CDR3 is TGTGCCAGAAGCTTGGAGGTATTGAGACAGGGGCTTACTGGGGCCAACGTCCTGACTTTC. Amino acid sequence: CARSLEVLRQGLTGANVLTF.

This chain links TRBV29-1 with TRBJ2-5; 8 positions match TRBD2. Germline CDR1 SQVTM, CDR2 ANQGSEA. The CDR3 consists of 17 residues. J lost 0 bases, V lost 4 bases, and 13 bases had no gene match. The CDR3 DNA is TGCAGCGTTGGGTTTCTATACGGGGGGGCAGACCAAGAGACCCAGTACTTC. This translates into CSVGFLYGGADQETQYF.

The chain uses TRBV10-3 and TRBJ1-5; 7 nucleotides line up with TRBD1. The CDR3 has 14 residues. V lost 3 bases and J lost 2; bases outside the gene matches: 1. From germline, CDR1 is ENHRY and CDR2 SYGVKD. The CDR3 DNA reads TGTGCCATCAGTGAACAGGGGCGCAATCAGCCCCAGCATTTT. It encodes CAISEQGRNQPQHF.

This clone is a singleton in its sample. The chain joins TRBV4-1 to TRBJ1-5, with D unresolved. CDR3 length: 16 residues. Deletions cut 5 bases from V and 0 bases from J, with 14 bases between. Germline V gene sequence: CDR1 MGHRA, CDR2 YSYEKL. CDR3 protein: CASSRYPTGSNQPQHF. The CDR3 coding sequence is TGCGCCAGCAGCAGATACCCGACGGGTAGCAATCAGCCCCAGCATTTT.

The chain joins TRBV5-6 to TRBJ1-1; 10 bases match TRBD1. Germline CDR1 is SGHDT and CDR2 is YYEEEE. CDR3 size: 14 residues. Trimming took 0 bases from V and 5 from J; bases not matched to a gene: 1. The CDR3 DNA sequence: TGTGCCAGCAGCTTGGGACAGGGGGCAACTGAAGCTTTCTTT. Its protein is CASSLGQGATEAFF.